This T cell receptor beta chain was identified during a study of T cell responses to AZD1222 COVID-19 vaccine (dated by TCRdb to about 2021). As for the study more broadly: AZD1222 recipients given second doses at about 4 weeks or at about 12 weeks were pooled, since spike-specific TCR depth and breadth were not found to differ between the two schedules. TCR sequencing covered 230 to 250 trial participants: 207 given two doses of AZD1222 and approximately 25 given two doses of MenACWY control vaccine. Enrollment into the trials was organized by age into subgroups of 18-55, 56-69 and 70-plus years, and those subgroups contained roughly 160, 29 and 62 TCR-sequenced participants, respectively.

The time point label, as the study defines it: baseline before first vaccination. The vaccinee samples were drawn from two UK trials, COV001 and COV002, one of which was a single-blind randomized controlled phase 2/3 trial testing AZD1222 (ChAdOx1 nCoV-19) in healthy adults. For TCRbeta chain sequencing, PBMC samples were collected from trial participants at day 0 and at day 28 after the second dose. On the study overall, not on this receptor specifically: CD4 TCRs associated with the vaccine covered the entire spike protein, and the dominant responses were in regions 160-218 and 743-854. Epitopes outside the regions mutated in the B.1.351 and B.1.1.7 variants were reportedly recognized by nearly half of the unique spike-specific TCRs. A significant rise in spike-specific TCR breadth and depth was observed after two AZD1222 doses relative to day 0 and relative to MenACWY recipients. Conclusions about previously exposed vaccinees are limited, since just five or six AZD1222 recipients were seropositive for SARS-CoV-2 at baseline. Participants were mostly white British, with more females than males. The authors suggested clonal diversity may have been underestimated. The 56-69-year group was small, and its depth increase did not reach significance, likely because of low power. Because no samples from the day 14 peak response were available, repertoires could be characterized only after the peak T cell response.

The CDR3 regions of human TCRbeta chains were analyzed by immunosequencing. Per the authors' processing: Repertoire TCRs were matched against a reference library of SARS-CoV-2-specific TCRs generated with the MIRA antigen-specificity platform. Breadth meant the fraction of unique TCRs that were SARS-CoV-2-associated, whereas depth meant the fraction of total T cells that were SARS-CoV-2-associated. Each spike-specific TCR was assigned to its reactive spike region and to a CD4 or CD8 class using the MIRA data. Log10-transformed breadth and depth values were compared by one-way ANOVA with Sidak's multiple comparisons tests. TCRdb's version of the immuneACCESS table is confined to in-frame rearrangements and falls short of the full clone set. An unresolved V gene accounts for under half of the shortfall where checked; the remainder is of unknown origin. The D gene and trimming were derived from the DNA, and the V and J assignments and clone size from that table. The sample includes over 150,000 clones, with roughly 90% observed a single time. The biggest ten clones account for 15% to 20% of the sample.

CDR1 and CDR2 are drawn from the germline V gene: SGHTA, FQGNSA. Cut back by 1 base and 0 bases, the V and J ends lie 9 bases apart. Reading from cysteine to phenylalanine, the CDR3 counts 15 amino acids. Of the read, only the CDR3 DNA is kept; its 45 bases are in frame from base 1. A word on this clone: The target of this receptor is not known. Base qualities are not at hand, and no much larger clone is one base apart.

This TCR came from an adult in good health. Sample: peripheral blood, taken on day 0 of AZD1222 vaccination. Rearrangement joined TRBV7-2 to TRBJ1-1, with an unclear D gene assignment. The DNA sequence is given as TGTGCCAGCAGCTTAGTAACCCTGATGAACACTGAAGCTTTCTTT. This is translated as CASSLVTLMNTEAFF.